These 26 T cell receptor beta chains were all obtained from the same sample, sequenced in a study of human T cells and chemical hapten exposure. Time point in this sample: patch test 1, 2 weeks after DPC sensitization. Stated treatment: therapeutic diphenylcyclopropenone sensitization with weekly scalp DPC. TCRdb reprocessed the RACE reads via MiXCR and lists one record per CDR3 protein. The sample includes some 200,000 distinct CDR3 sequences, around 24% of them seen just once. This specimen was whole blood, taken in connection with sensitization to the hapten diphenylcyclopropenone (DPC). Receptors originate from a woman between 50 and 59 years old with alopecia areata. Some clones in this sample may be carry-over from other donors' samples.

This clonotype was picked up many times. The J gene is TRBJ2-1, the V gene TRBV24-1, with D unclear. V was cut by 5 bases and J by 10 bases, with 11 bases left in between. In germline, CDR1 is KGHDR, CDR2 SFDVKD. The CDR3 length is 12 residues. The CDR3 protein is CATSGYGSEQFF. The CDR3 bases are TGTGCCACCAGTGGTTATGGATCCGAGCAGTTCTTC.

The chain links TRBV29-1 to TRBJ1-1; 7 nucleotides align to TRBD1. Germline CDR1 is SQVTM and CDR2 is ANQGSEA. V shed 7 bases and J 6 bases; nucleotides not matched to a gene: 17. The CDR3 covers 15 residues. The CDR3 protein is CSASRTGGGSAEAFF. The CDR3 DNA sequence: TGCAGCGCGAGCAGGACAGGTGGAGGATCCGCTGAAGCTTTCTTT.

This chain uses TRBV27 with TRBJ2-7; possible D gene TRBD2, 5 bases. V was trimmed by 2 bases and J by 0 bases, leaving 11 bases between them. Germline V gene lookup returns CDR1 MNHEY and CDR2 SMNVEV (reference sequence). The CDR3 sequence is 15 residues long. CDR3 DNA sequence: TGTGCCAGCAGTTTAGATAGCGCATACTCCTACGAGCAGTACTTC. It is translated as CASSLDSAYSYEQYF.

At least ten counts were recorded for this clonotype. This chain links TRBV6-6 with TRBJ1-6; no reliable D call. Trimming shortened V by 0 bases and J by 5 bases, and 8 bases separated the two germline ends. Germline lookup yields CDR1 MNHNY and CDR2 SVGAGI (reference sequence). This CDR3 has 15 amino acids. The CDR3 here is CASSYSEVDNSPLHF. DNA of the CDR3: TGTGCCAGCAGTTACTCGGAAGTAGATAATTCACCCCTCCACTTT.

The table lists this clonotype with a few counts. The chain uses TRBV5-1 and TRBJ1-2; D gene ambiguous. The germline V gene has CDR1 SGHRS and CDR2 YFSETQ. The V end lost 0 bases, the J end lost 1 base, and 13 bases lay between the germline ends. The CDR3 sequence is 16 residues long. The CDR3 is CASSLEGTAFNYGYTF. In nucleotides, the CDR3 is TGCGCCAGCAGCTTGGAGGGAACGGCCTTTAACTATGGCTACACCTTC. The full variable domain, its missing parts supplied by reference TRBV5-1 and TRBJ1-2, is KAGVTQTPRYLIKTRGQQVTLSCSPISGHRSVSWYQQTPGQGLQFLFEYFSETQRNKGNFPGRFSGRQFSNSRSEMNVSTLELGDSALYLCASSLEGTAFNYGYTFGSGTRLTVV.

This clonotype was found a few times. The CDR3 nucleotides are TGTGCCAGCAGCAACTCCTCCTATACGCAGTATTTT. This translates into CASSNSSYTQYF. V usage is TRBV21-1 and J usage is TRBJ2-3; TRBD2 was called by the table and not checked on the DNA. TRBV21-1 is an annotated pseudogene. The CDR3 has 12 amino acids.

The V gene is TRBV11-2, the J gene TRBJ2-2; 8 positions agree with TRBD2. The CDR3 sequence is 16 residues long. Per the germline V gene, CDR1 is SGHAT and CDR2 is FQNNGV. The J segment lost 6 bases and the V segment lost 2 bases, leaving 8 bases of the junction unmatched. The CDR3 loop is CASSLTAGVRSGELFF. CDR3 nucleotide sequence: TGTGCCAGCAGCTTAACAGCGGGAGTACGATCCGGGGAGCTGTTTTTT.

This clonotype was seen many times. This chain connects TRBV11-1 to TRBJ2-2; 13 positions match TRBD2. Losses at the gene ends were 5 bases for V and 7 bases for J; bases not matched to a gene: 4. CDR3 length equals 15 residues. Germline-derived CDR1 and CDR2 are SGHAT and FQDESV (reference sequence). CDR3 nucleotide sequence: TGTGCCAGCAGCATGGGACTAGCGGGAAACGGGGAGCTGTTTTTT. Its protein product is CASSMGLAGNGELFF.

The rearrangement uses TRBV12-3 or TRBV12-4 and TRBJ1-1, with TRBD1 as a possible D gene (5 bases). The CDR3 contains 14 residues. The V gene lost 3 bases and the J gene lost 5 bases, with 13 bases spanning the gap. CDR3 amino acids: CASSFLGVRTEAFF. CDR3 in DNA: TGTGCCAGCAGTTTTTTAGGGGTACGGACTGAAGCTTTCTTT.

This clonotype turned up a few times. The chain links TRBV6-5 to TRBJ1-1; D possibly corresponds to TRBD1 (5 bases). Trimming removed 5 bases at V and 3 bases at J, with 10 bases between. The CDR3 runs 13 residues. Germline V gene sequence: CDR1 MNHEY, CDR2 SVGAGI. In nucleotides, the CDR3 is TGTGCCAGCAGTCCAGGACACGACACTGAAGCTTTCTTT. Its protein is CASSPGHDTEAFF.

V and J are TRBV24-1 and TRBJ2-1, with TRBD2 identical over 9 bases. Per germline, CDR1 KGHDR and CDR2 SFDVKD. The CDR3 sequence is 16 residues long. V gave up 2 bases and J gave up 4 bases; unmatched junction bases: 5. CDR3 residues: CATSDSGTSSYNEQFF. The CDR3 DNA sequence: TGTGCCACCAGTGATTCCGGGACTAGCTCTTACAATGAGCAGTTCTTC.

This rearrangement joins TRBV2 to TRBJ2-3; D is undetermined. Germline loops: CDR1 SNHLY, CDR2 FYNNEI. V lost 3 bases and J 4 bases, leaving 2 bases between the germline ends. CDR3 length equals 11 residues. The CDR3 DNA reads TGTGCCAGCAGTGACTCAGATACGCAGTATTTT. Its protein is CASSDSDTQYF.

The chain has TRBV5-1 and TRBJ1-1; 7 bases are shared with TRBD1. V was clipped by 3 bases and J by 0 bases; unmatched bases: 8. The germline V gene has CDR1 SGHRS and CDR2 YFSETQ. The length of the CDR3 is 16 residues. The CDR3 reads CASSSGQRQLNTEAFF. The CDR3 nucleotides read TGCGCCAGCAGCTCGGGACAGCGACAATTGAACACTGAAGCTTTCTTT.

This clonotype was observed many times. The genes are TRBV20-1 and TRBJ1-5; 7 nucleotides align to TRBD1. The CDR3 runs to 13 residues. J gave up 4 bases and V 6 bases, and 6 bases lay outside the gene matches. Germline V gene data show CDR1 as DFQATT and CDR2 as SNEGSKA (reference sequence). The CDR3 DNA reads TGCAGTGCAACGACAGGGACTAATCAGCCCCAGCATTTT. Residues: CSATTGTNQPQHF.

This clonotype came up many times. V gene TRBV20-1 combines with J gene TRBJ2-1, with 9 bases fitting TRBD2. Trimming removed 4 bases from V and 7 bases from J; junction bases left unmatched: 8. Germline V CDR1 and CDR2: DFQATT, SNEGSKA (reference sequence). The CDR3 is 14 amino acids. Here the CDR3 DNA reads TGCAGTGCTAATAGGCTAGCGGGAACTAATGAGCAGTTCTTC. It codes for CSANRLAGTNEQFF.

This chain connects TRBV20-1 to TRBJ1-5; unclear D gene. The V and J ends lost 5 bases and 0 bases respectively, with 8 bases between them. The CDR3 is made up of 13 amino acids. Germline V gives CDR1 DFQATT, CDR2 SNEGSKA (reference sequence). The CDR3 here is CSAAVNSNQPQHF. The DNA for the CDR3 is TGCAGTGCTGCGGTGAATAGCAATCAGCCCCAGCATTTT.

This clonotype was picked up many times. Written as DNA, the CDR3 is TGTGCCAGCAAGGCGGTTAGCTCCTACGAGCAGTACTTC. Amino acid sequence: CASKAVSSYEQYF. The V gene is TRBV6-1, the J gene TRBJ2-7; D remains ambiguous. From germline, CDR1 is MNHNS and CDR2 SASEGT. Trimming cost V 7 bases and J 0 bases, with 10 bases left between them. This CDR3 has 13 residues.

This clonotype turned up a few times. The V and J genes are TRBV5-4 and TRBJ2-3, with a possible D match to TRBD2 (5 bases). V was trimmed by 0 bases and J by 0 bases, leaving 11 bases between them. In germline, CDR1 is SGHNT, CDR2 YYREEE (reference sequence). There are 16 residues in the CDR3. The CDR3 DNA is TGTGCCAGCAGCTTGGCCGGCGGGTTGAGCACAGATACGCAGTATTTT. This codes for CASSLAGGLSTDTQYF.

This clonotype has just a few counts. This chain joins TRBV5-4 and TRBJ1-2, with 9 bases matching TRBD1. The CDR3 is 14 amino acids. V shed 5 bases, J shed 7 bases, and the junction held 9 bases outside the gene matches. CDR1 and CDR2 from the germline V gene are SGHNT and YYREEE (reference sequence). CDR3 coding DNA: TGTGCCAGCAGAAATGGTCGGGACAGGGCTGGCTACACCTTC. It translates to CASRNGRDRAGYTF.

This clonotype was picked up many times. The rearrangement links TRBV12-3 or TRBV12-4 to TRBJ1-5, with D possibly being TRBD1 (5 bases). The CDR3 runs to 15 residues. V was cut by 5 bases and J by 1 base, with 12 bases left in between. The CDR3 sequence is CASSLWDASNQPQHF. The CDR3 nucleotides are TGTGCCAGCAGTCTCTGGGACGCCAGCAATCAGCCCCAGCATTTT.

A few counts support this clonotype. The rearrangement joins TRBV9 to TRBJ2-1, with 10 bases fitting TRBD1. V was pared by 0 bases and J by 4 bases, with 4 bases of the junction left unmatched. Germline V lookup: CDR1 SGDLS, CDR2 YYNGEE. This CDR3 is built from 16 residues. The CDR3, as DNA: TGTGCCAGCAGCGTAGGTTGGACAGGGGGTTACAATGAGCAGTTCTTC. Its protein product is CASSVGWTGGYNEQFF.

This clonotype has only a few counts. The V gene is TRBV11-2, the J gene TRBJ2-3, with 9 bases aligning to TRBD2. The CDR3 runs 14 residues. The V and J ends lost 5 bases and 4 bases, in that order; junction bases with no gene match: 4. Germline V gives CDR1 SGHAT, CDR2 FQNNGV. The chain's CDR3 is CASSKGLAADTQYF. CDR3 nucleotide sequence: TGTGCCAGCAGCAAGGGACTAGCCGCAGATACGCAGTATTTT.

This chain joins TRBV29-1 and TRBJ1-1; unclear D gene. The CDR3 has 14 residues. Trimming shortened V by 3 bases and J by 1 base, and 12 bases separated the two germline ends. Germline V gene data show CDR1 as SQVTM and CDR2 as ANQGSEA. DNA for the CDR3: TGCAGCGTTGACGTTTTTGGTTGGAACACTGAAGCTTTCTTT. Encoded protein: CSVDVFGWNTEAFF.

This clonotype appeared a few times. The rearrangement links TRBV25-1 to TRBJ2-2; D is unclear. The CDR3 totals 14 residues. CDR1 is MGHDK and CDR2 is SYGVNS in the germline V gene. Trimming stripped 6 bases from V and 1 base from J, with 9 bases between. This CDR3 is CASRRVGNTGELFF. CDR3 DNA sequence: TGTGCCAGCAGAAGGGTGGGGAACACCGGGGAGCTGTTTTTT. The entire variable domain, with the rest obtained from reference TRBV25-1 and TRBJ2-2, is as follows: EADIYQTPRYLVIGTGKKITLECSQTMGHDKMYWYQQDPGMELHLIHYSYGVNSTEKGDLSSESTVSRIRTEHFPLTLESARPSHTSQYLCASRRVGNTGELFFGEGSRLTVL.

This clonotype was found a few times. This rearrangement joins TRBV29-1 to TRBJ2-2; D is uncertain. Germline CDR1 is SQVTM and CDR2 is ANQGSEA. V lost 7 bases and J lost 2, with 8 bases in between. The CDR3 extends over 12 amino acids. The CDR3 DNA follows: TGCAGCGGATTACTTAACACCGGGGAGCTGTTTTTT. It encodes CSGLLNTGELFF.

This CDR3 reads CASSLYEGFGELFF. CDR3 in DNA: TGTGCCAGCAGCTTGTACGAGGGTTTCGGGGAGCTGTTTTTT. The chain carries TRBV5-6 and TRBJ2-2, with a tentative D call TRBD2 (5 bases). V gave up 1 base and J gave up 7 bases, with 11 bases separating them. Germline V gives CDR1 SGHDT, CDR2 YYEEEE. The CDR3 extends over 14 amino acids.